The rows below give T cell receptor beta chains drawn from one sample of a study of spatial heterogeneity in lung cancer. TCRdb re-called the 5' RACE reads with MiXCR, one entry per CDR3 protein. There are some 120,000 distinct CDR3 sequences in the sample; 12% occur only once, and around 16% lies in the top ten. This specimen was PBMCs, taken at follow-up. The receptors here all came from a male donor with early-stage non-small cell lung cancer. The CDR3 runs from the conserved cysteine through the conserved F or W. A D gene is named only where the DNA matches it firmly. Expanded clones are given a class, and other clones once, few, many or no size at all.

CDR3aa: CASSSLTSGGTAYEQYF; CDR3nt: TGTGCCAGCAGCTCCTTAACTAGCGGGGGTACCGCCTACGAGCAGTACTTC; j_gene: TRBJ2-7; d_gene: TRBD2; v_gene: TRBV7-9; abundance: many
CDR3aa: CAGQDITGNTIYF; CDR3nt: TGTGCCGGACAGGATATTACTGGAAACACCATATATTTT; j_gene: TRBJ1-3; d_gene: TRBD1; v_gene: TRBV28; abundance: -
CDR3aa: CASTDPQQGIDEQFF; CDR3nt: TGTGCCAGCACTGACCCCCAACAGGGGATCGATGAGCAGTTCTTC; j_gene: TRBJ2-1; d_gene: TRBD1; v_gene: TRBV12-3/TRBV12-4; abundance: many
CDR3aa: CATRRGQGSVQPQHF; CDR3nt: TGTGCCACCCGTAGGGGTCAGGGGAGTGTCCAGCCCCAGCATTTT; j_gene: TRBJ1-5; d_gene: -; v_gene: TRBV15; abundance: -
CDR3aa: CAYDSGMGQPQHF; CDR3nt: TGTGCATACGACTCGGGGATGGGCCAGCCCCAGCATTTT; j_gene: TRBJ1-5; d_gene: -; v_gene: TRBV30; abundance: -
CDR3aa: CSASPLIQGNEQFF; CDR3nt: TGCAGTGCTAGTCCCCTAATCCAGGGCAATGAGCAGTTCTTC; j_gene: TRBJ2-1; d_gene: -; v_gene: TRBV20-1; abundance: -
CDR3aa: CASSQSCPKKCEQYF; CDR3nt: TGCGCCAGCAGTCAATCGTGTCCCAAGAAATGCGAGCAGTACTTC; j_gene: TRBJ2-7; d_gene: -; v_gene: TRBV23-1; abundance: many
CDR3aa: CSVLSSGNTIYF; CDR3nt: TGCAGCGTATTGAGCTCTGGAAACACCATATATTTT; j_gene: TRBJ1-3; d_gene: -; v_gene: TRBV29-1; abundance: many
CDR3aa: CASSLQPPGLGADTQYF; CDR3nt: TGTGCCAGCAGTTTGCAGCCTCCGGGGTTAGGCGCGGATACGCAGTATTTT; j_gene: TRBJ2-3; d_gene: -; v_gene: TRBV27; abundance: -
CDR3aa: CASSLAATNAYEQYF; CDR3nt: TGCGCCAGCAGCTTGGCCGCAACAAATGCCTACGAGCAGTACTTC; j_gene: TRBJ2-7; d_gene: -; v_gene: TRBV5-1; abundance: many
CDR3aa: CASSIEGQASSPLHF; CDR3nt: TGTGCCAGTAGTATAGAGGGACAGGCGTCTTCACCCCTCCACTTT; j_gene: TRBJ1-6; d_gene: TRBD1; v_gene: TRBV19; abundance: many
CDR3aa: CASSQDPGQSSYNEQFF; CDR3nt: TGCGCCAGCAGCCAAGACCCGGGACAAAGCTCCTACAATGAGCAGTTCTTC; j_gene: TRBJ2-1; d_gene: -; v_gene: TRBV4-1; abundance: many
CDR3aa: CASKTGQTIAGELFF; CDR3nt: TGTGCCAGCAAGACGGGACAAACCATCGCCGGGGAGCTGTTTTTT; j_gene: TRBJ2-2; d_gene: -; v_gene: TRBV6-5; abundance: few
CDR3aa: CASTPGLAGAYEQYF; CDR3nt: TGTGCCAGCACCCCGGGACTAGCGGGGGCCTACGAGCAGTACTTC; j_gene: TRBJ2-7; d_gene: TRBD2; v_gene: TRBV6-5; abundance: -
CDR3aa: CASSLQVANEKLFF; CDR3nt: TGTGCCAGCAGCCTACAGGTTGCTAATGAAAAACTGTTTTTT; j_gene: TRBJ1-4; d_gene: -; v_gene: TRBV5-5; abundance: few
CDR3aa: CASSLYRSTDTQYF; CDR3nt: TGTGCCAGCAGCTTGTACAGGAGCACAGATACGCAGTATTTT; j_gene: TRBJ2-3; d_gene: -; v_gene: TRBV5-5; abundance: -
CDR3aa: CASSIAGTGVYEQYF; CDR3nt: TGTGCCAGTAGTATAGCTGGGACGGGAGTGTACGAGCAGTACTTC; j_gene: TRBJ2-7; d_gene: -; v_gene: TRBV19; abundance: -
CDR3aa: CASRSRGMGGETQYF; CDR3nt: TGTGCCAGCAGAAGCAGGGGCATGGGAGGGGAGACCCAGTACTTC; j_gene: TRBJ2-5; d_gene: -; v_gene: TRBV28; abundance: few
CDR3aa: CASSLGEGQNQPQHF; CDR3nt: TGTGCCAGCAGCTTAGGGGAGGGCCAGAATCAGCCCCAGCATTTT; j_gene: TRBJ1-5; d_gene: -; v_gene: TRBV7-8; abundance: -
CDR3aa: CSHTGQGDLYNEQFF; CDR3nt: TGCAGCCATACGGGCCAGGGCGATCTTTACAATGAGCAGTTCTTC; j_gene: TRBJ2-1; d_gene: -; v_gene: TRBV29-1; abundance: many
CDR3aa: CSASDAGRIYGYTF; CDR3nt: TGCAGTGCTAGTGACGCGGGGAGGATCTATGGCTACACCTTC; j_gene: TRBJ1-2; d_gene: -; v_gene: TRBV20-1; abundance: many
CDR3aa: CSVVTGDYGYTF; CDR3nt: TGCAGCGTCGTCACAGGAGACTATGGCTACACCTTC; j_gene: TRBJ1-2; d_gene: -; v_gene: TRBV29-1; abundance: many
CDR3aa: CSVEERGRTEAFF; CDR3nt: TGCAGCGTTGAAGAAAGGGGGCGGACTGAAGCTTTCTTT; j_gene: TRBJ1-1; d_gene: TRBD1; v_gene: TRBV29-1; abundance: -
CDR3aa: CASSQDRVKRSPLHF; CDR3nt: TGCGCCAGCAGCCAGGACAGGGTAAAGAGATCACCCCTCCACTTT; j_gene: TRBJ1-6; d_gene: TRBD1; v_gene: TRBV4-1; abundance: many
CDR3aa: CSTVSGDQPQHF; CDR3nt: TGCAGTACTGTGTCGGGTGATCAGCCCCAGCATTTT; j_gene: TRBJ1-5; d_gene: -; v_gene: TRBV20-1; abundance: many
CDR3aa: CSAKVADSTDTQYF; CDR3nt: TGCAGTGCTAAGGTAGCGGACAGCACAGATACGCAGTATTTT; j_gene: TRBJ2-3; d_gene: -; v_gene: TRBV20-1; abundance: -